This is a list of T cell receptor beta chains from one sample in a study of T cell responses to AZD1222 COVID-19 vaccine. Only in-frame clones appear in the TCRdb table, and some are missing; sequencing was by immunoSEQ multiplex PCR. Among approximately 89,000 clones listed, 70% to 90% were seen once. Sample: peripheral blood, taken on day 0 of AZD1222 vaccination. The receptors here all came from an adult in good health. CDR3s include the opening cysteine and the closing phenylalanine or tryptophan. Fields, in order: D gene, J gene, V gene, CDR3 DNA, CDR3 protein. The D gene is left open where the match is weak.

d_call: -
j_call: TRBJ1-2
v_call: TRBV18
cdr3_nt: TGTGCCAGCTCACCTCCTGAGAGGGGTCTTTATGGCTACACCTTC
cdr3_aa: CASSPPERGLYGYTF

d_call: -
j_call: TRBJ1-1
v_call: TRBV5-6
cdr3_nt: TGTGCCAGCAGCTTGGCCGGGACAAGGAACACTGAAGCTTTCTTT
cdr3_aa: CASSLAGTRNTEAFF

d_call: -
j_call: TRBJ2-2
v_call: TRBV12-2
cdr3_nt: TGTGCAAGTCGCCTCCGGGACAAGTTTACCGGGGAGCTGTTTTTT
cdr3_aa: CASRLRDKFTGELFF

d_call: -
j_call: TRBJ1-6
v_call: TRBV19
cdr3_nt: TGTGCCAGTAAGAACGACGGAAAAGGTTCACCCCTCCACTTT
cdr3_aa: CASKNDGKGSPLHF

d_call: -
j_call: TRBJ1-2
v_call: TRBV2
cdr3_nt: TGTGCCAGCAGCACCGGGACTGGGGACTGGTTGGGCTACACCTTC
cdr3_aa: CASSTGTGDWLGYTF

d_call: -
j_call: TRBJ2-3
v_call: TRBV27
cdr3_nt: TGTGCCAGCCGACGGGGGGCCGCAGATACGCAGTATTTT
cdr3_aa: CASRRGAADTQYF

d_call: -
j_call: TRBJ1-2
v_call: TRBV5-6
cdr3_nt: TGTGCCAGCAGCTTGGGCGGCAGGGACTATGGCTACACCTTC
cdr3_aa: CASSLGGRDYGYTF

d_call: TRBD2
j_call: TRBJ2-7
v_call: TRBV29-1
cdr3_nt: TGCAGCGTTTACGGACTAGCGGGGGATAACGAGCAGTACTTC
cdr3_aa: CSVYGLAGDNEQYF

d_call: TRBD1
j_call: TRBJ1-4
v_call: TRBV19
cdr3_nt: TGTGCCAGTAGCACAACCGGGACAGGGATTGAAAAACTGTTTTTT
cdr3_aa: CASSTTGTGIEKLFF

d_call: -
j_call: TRBJ1-4
v_call: TRBV5-1
cdr3_nt: TGCGCCAGCAGCTTGGAAGGAACTAATGAAAAACTGTTTTTT
cdr3_aa: CASSLEGTNEKLFF

d_call: TRBD2
j_call: TRBJ2-7
v_call: TRBV7-2
cdr3_nt: TGTGCCAGCAGCTTCCGCCCTACTAGCGGGGGGGCCTACGAGCAGTACTTC
cdr3_aa: CASSFRPTSGGAYEQYF

d_call: TRBD2
j_call: TRBJ2-5
v_call: TRBV19
cdr3_nt: TGTGCCAGTAGTATGTATGGCGGGGGGCAAGAGACCCAGTACTTC
cdr3_aa: CASSMYGGGQETQYF

d_call: -
j_call: TRBJ1-4
v_call: TRBV7-2
cdr3_nt: TGTGCCAGCAGCCCCGAACCGGGCCAAAAACTGTTTTTT
cdr3_aa: CASSPEPGQKLFF

d_call: TRBD2
j_call: TRBJ2-7
v_call: TRBV4-2
cdr3_nt: TGTGCCAGCAGCCAAGGGAAGTCGGGGGGGTCCTACGAGCAGTACTTC
cdr3_aa: CASSQGKSGGSYEQYF

d_call: -
j_call: TRBJ2-2
v_call: TRBV3-1/TRBV3-2
cdr3_nt: TGTGCCAGCAGCCAAGTAGGGGGGGCCAACACCGGGGAGCTGTTTTTT
cdr3_aa: CASSQVGGANTGELFF